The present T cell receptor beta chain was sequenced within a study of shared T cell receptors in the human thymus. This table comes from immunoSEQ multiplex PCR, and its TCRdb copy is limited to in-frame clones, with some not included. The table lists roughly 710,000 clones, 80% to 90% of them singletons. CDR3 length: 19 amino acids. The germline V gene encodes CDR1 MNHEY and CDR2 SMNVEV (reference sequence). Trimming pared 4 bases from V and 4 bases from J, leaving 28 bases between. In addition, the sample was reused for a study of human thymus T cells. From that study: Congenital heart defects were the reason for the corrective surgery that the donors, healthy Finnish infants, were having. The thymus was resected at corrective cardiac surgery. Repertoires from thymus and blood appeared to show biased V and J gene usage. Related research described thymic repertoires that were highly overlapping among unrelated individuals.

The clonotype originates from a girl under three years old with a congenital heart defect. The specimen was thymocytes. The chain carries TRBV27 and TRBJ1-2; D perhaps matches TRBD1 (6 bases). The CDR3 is CASSSEKQGSGFFSYGYTF. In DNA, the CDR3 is TGTGCCAGCAGTTCCGAAAAACAGGGATCCGGGTTTTTCAGCTATGGCTACACCTTC.